This is a list of T cell receptor beta chains from one sample in a study of blood T cell repertoires in COVID-19. The protocol was immunoSEQ multiplex PCR, while the TCRdb copy is restricted to in-frame clones and leaves out a portion. The repertoire includes about 340,000 clones, about 86% of them detected once, and 3.5% to 4.5% sits in the top ten. Sequenced material: PBMCs or T cells enriched from blood (not recorded which). Receptor source: a woman aged 40 to 49 with acute COVID-19. The CDR3 runs from the conserved cysteine through the conserved F or W. D genes are given only for firm matches. The size field is filled for only some rows; it gives once, few, many or a size class.

clone size	J gene	D gene	CDR3 length	V gene	CDR3 DNA	CDR3 protein
.	TRBJ2-7	.	12	TRBV28	TGTGCCAGCAGTTTAGAGGGTTTCGAGCAGTACTTC	CASSLEGFEQYF
.	TRBJ1-2	TRBD1	15	TRBV19	TGTGCCAGTAGTTTAGGACAGGCGGCAAATCACGGCTACACCTTC	CASSLGQAANHGYTF
.	TRBJ2-2	.	15	TRBV2	TGTGCCAGCAGTGCAGGGTCATCCTGGCCCGGGGAGCTGTTTTTT	CASSAGSSWPGELFF
few	TRBJ1-6	TRBD1	14	TRBV29-1	TGCAGCGTTACGACAGGGTTGGAGAATTCACCCCTCCACTTT	CSVTTGLENSPLHF
.	TRBJ2-5	TRBD1	18	TRBV19	TGTGCCAGTAGTCAGTCCCTCCCGGGCAGGGGGAGAGTCGAGACCCAGTACTTC	CASSQSLPGRGRVETQYF
.	TRBJ2-7	TRBD2	19	TRBV6-2/TRBV6-3	TGTGCCAGCAGTTTCACCGCGGGACTAGCGGGGGCGAACTCCTACGAGCAGTACTTC	CASSFTAGLAGANSYEQYF
.	TRBJ1-4	.	17	TRBV7-9	TGTGCCAGCAGCTCCCCCCGGTTAGCAAGGACTAATGAAAAACTGTTTTTT	CASSSPRLARTNEKLFF
.	TRBJ1-2	.	14	TRBV24-1	TGTGCCACCAGTGACTCGGACATCTCATCCGGCTACACCTTC	CATSDSDISSGYTF
.	TRBJ1-1	TRBD1	13	TRBV5-1	TGCGCCAGCAGCTTGGGACAGGGAAAGGAAGCTTTCTTT	CASSLGQGKEAFF
.	TRBJ2-2	.	14	TRBV6-4	TGTGCCAGCAGTGCGGCAGTCGAGGTCGGGGAGCTGTTTTTT	CASSAAVEVGELFF
few	TRBJ1-2	.	14	TRBV10-3	TGTGCCATCAAGGGAGGGGCTGAGGGCAATGTCTACACCTTC	CAIKGGAEGNVYTF
.	TRBJ1-1	.	12	TRBV28	TGTGCCAGCTTCCTGGGGGGGACTGAAGCTTTCTTT	CASFLGGTEAFF
.	TRBJ1-2	TRBD1	15	TRBV28	TGTGCCAGCAGTCCCTCCCTGGACAGGGGAAAGGGCTACACCTTC	CASSPSLDRGKGYTF
.	TRBJ1-6	TRBD1	15	TRBV7-2	TGTGCCAGCAGCTTAGGGACAGGGCGGAATTCACCCCTCCACTTT	CASSLGTGRNSPLHF
.	TRBJ2-7	TRBD2	17	TRBV9	TGTGCCAGCAGCCCCCAGGCCTCAACTAGCGGGAGCTACGAGCAGTACTTC	CASSPQASTSGSYEQYF
.	TRBJ2-1	TRBD2	16	TRBV5-1	TGCGCCAGCAGCTTGGCTTCGAGCGGGGCGAACAATGAGCAGTTCTTC	CASSLASSGANNEQFF
.	TRBJ2-7	TRBD1	15	TRBV11-2	TGTGCCAGCAGCACGGGGACAGGGGGTGTCTACGAGCAGTACTTC	CASSTGTGGVYEQYF
.	TRBJ1-6	.	15	TRBV28	TGTGCCAGCAGTTTTCAGGGCTTTTATAATTCACCCCTCCACTTT	CASSFQGFYNSPLHF
.	TRBJ2-7	TRBD1	14	TRBV7-6	TGTGCCAGCAGCCCCCAGACAGGGCCTCACGAGCAGTACTTC	CASSPQTGPHEQYF
.	TRBJ2-4	TRBD2	17	TRBV4-3	TGCGCCAGCAGCCAAGATGCGGGACTAACAGTGCAAAACATTCAGTACTTC	CASSQDAGLTVQNIQYF
.	TRBJ2-2	TRBD2	14	TRBV19	TGTGCCAGTGCCGGGACTAGCTCCACCGGGGAGCTGTTTTTT	CASAGTSSTGELFF
.	TRBJ2-2	.	15	TRBV27	TGTGCCAGCAGTTTTACGGGGAGGAACACCGGGGAGCTGTTTTTT	CASSFTGRNTGELFF
.	TRBJ1-1	TRBD1	17	TRBV6-2/TRBV6-3	TGTGCCAGCAGTTCCGAGGGACAGGGATGGAGGAACACTGAAGCTTTCTTT	CASSSEGQGWRNTEAFF
.	TRBJ1-5	TRBD1	15	TRBV19	TGTGCCAGTAGTACCCCAGGGACAGGGGGTCAGCCCCAGCATTTT	CASSTPGTGGQPQHF
.	TRBJ1-1	TRBD1	19	TRBV5-6	TGTGCCAGCAGCCGCGGGACAGCCTATTACCGGCTCTCCGGCACTGAAGCTTTCTTT	CASSRGTAYYRLSGTEAFF
.	TRBJ2-7	TRBD2	15	TRBV6-5	TGTGCCAGCAGTCCTGGGACTAGCGGGAGTCGCGAGCAGTACTTC	CASSPGTSGSREQYF
.	TRBJ2-1	TRBD2	15	TRBV2	TGTGCCAGCAGTCGTCGGACTAGCGGGGGGGATGAGCAGTTCTTC	CASSRRTSGGDEQFF
.	TRBJ1-5	TRBD1	15	TRBV6-5	TGTGCCAGCAGCCAGGACAGGGTAAGAGGTCAGCCCCAGCATTTT	CASSQDRVRGQPQHF
.	TRBJ2-5	TRBD2	14	TRBV7-9	TGTGCCAGCAGCCCCCCAGCGGGAGAAGAGACCCAGTACTTC	CASSPPAGEETQYF
.	TRBJ1-2	.	13	TRBV2	TGTGCCAGCAGTGATGAGGGTGCATGGGGCTACACCTTC	CASSDEGAWGYTF
.	TRBJ2-5	TRBD1	17	TRBV18	TGTGCCAGCTCACCCCAACGGATGGGACAGGGTCTCGAGACCCAGTACTTC	CASSPQRMGQGLETQYF
.	TRBJ2-7	.	15	TRBV14	TGTGCCAGCAGCCAAGTTTCAGGCGAAACCTACGAGCAGTACTTC	CASSQVSGETYEQYF
.	TRBJ1-2	TRBD1	13	TRBV19	TGTGCCAGCCGGGACAGGGGCTTGTCTGGCTACACCTTC	CASRDRGLSGYTF
.	TRBJ2-5	TRBD1	17	TRBV7-3	TGTGCCAGCAGCTCGCCAGACCCCCAGGGGGCAGGGGAGACCCAGTACTTC	CASSSPDPQGAGETQYF
once	TRBJ2-7	.	11	TRBV7-9	TGTGCCAGCAGCTCCCTCGGTGAGCAGTACTTC	CASSSLGEQYF
.	TRBJ2-4	.	15	TRBV3-1/TRBV3-2	TGTGCCAGCAGCCTGAGGAGGACAGACCGAAACATTCAGTACTTC	CASSLRRTDRNIQYF
.	TRBJ2-3	.	15	TRBV7-9	TGTGCCAGCAGCTTAGTTGTAGGGGCCACAGATACGCAGTATTTT	CASSLVVGATDTQYF
.	TRBJ2-1	.	15	TRBV9	TGTGCCAGCAGCTCGTCTCCCGGGTCCTACAATGAGCAGTTCTTC	CASSSSPGSYNEQFF
once	TRBJ2-7	TRBD1	15	TRBV28	TGTGCCAGCAGTACCCCGACAGGGTTTGTGTACGAGCAGTACTTC	CASSTPTGFVYEQYF
.	TRBJ2-3	.	15	TRBV7-2	TGTGCCAGCAGTTCGCTAGGCGGGCCAGGAAATACGCAGTATTTT	CASSSLGGPGNTQYF
.	TRBJ1-4	TRBD1	14	TRBV19	TGTGCCAGTAGTCCGACAGGGGATAATGAAAAACTGTTTTTT	CASSPTGDNEKLFF
.	TRBJ2-2	TRBD2	15	TRBV9	TGTGCCAGCAGCTATCTAGCGGAACTCACCGGGGAGCTGTTTTTT	CASSYLAELTGELFF
.	TRBJ2-5	.	15	TRBV5-6	TGTGCCAGCAGCTTTCAACAGGGCTTCCAAGAGACCCAGTACTTC	CASSFQQGFQETQYF
.	TRBJ2-1	.	17	TRBV3-1/TRBV3-2	TGTGCCAGCAGCCCAAAGAGGTCAGGGGAGAAATACAATGAGCAGTTCTTC	CASSPKRSGEKYNEQFF